The rows below give T cell receptor beta chains drawn from one sample of a study of control samples from healthy donors and cancer patients. Here immunoSEQ multiplex PCR was the method, and the copy in TCRdb shows in-frame clones only, minus some. The sample lists more than 95,000 clones, roughly nine tenths occurring once. Material: PBMCs. The receptors stem from a woman aged 45-60 years with colorectal cancer. Both conserved end residues are part of each CDR3. D genes are given only for firm matches. Clone sizes are given selectively: once, few, many, or a class where the clone is expanded.

size	V	J	D	CDR3
-	TRBV5-5	TRBJ2-5	TRBD2	CASSQPGSGKETQYF
-	TRBV7-3	TRBJ2-1	-	CASSLTPNNEQFF
few	TRBV7-8	TRBJ1-3	TRBD1	CASSFRDREAGNTIYF
-	TRBV5-1	TRBJ2-5	TRBD2	CASSLDGLAGGPQETQYF
-	TRBV19	TRBJ2-1	-	CASSPGFGSNEQFF
many	TRBV27	TRBJ2-7	-	CASSLRAQGVNEQYF
-	TRBV10-1	TRBJ1-6	TRBD1	CASTKGQGDSPLHF
-	TRBV28	TRBJ1-1	-	CASSRDGNTEAFF
once	TRBV5-6	TRBJ2-1	-	CASSWQNEQFF
-	TRBV7-3	TRBJ2-1	TRBD2	CASSSSGGANEQFF
-	TRBV11-2	TRBJ1-2	-	CASRTNYGYTF
-	TRBV19	TRBJ1-1	-	CASSLGQPTEAFF